Listed below are T cell receptor beta chains from one sample, sequenced in a study of T cells in Graves' hyperthyroidism and ophthalmopathy. TCRdb passed the multiplex PCR reads through MiXCR, listing each CDR3 protein once. The sample lists under 800,000 distinct CDR3 sequences; 14% were seen once. Sequenced sample: blood. The receptors originated from a woman younger than 30 with Graves' hyperthyroidism. The CDR3 runs from the conserved cysteine through the conserved F or W. Fields, in order: clone size, D gene, V gene, J gene, CDR3 protein, CDR3 DNA. A D gene is named only where the DNA matches it firmly. Clone size, where shown, is once, few, many, or a class for clones that have expanded.

>few|TRBD1|TRBV29-1|TRBJ1-4
CSGRQGADEKLFF
TGCAGCGGTAGACAGGGGGCGGATGAAAAACTGTTTTTT
>many|NA|TRBV2|TRBJ2-7
CASKTVNYEQYF
TGTGCCAGCAAGACAGTAAACTACGAGCAGTACTTC
>many|NA|TRBV3-1|TRBJ1-1
CASSLTVMNTEAFF
TGTGCCAGCAGCCTGACAGTCATGAACACTGAAGCTTTCTTT
>many|NA|TRBV24-1|TRBJ2-2
CATSGPTNTGELFF
TGTGCCACCAGTGGACCAACCAACACCGGGGAGCTGTTTTTT
>many|NA|TRBV7-9|TRBJ2-5
CASSLRQQETQYF
TGTGCCAGCAGCTTGAGACAGCAAGAGACCCAGTACTTC
>few|NA|TRBV4-1|TRBJ2-1
CASSGLGLGINEQFF
TGCGCCAGCAGCGGTCTAGGACTCGGAATCAATGAGCAGTTCTTC
>many|NA|TRBV6-2/TRBV6-3|TRBJ1-5
CASSYSLNQPQHF
TGTGCCAGCAGTTACAGCCTTAACCAGCCCCAGCATTTT
>many|NA|TRBV28|TRBJ1-1
CASSLLGESTEAFF
TGTGCCAGCAGTTTACTGGGGGAGAGCACTGAAGCTTTCTTT
>many|TRBD2|TRBV9|TRBJ2-1
CASSVGRGYNEQFF
TGTGCCAGCAGCGTAGGGCGGGGGTACAATGAGCAGTTCTTC
>few|NA|TRBV9|TRBJ1-1
CASSVEALNTEAFF
TGTGCCAGCAGCGTAGAGGCATTGAACACTGAAGCTTTCTTT
>NA|TRBD2|TRBV28|TRBJ2-7
CASSGLILADGSYEQYF
TGTGCCAGCAGTGGTCTTATACTAGCGGACGGATCCTACGAGCAGTACTTC
>NA|NA|TRBV4-2|TRBJ1-4
CASSQEGGAVNEKLFF
TGTGCCAGCAGCCAAGAAGGGGGAGCAGTGAATGAAAAACTGTTTTTT
>many|TRBD1|TRBV7-2|TRBJ1-6
CASSLETGQYSPLHF
TGTGCCAGCAGCTTAGAGACAGGGCAGTATTCACCCCTCCACTTT
>many|NA|TRBV12-3/TRBV12-4|TRBJ1-5
CASSLVYSNQPQHF
TGTGCCAGCAGTTTAGTGTATAGCAATCAGCCCCAGCATTTT
>few|TRBD2|TRBV6-1|TRBJ2-3
CASGPTLAGAPDTQYF
TGTGCCAGCGGGCCAACCCTAGCGGGAGCTCCAGATACGCAGTATTTT
>many|NA|TRBV2|TRBJ2-7
CASSEDGLRSYEQYF
TGTGCCAGCAGTGAAGACGGGCTCCGGTCCTACGAGCAGTACTTC
>many|NA|TRBV4-1|TRBJ1-2
CASSQDYGTYGYTF
TGCGCCAGCAGCCAAGATTACGGGACCTATGGCTACACCTTC
>NA|NA|TRBV6-5|TRBJ1-1
CASSYGVSEAFF
TGTGCCAGCAGTTACGGAGTCAGTGAAGCTTTCTTT
>few|NA|TRBV27|TRBJ2-2
CASSDEGGNTGELFF
TGTGCCAGCAGCGACGAGGGGGGGAACACCGGGGAGCTGTTTTTT
>few|NA|TRBV20-1|TRBJ2-5
CSARAATRPGMETQYF
TGCAGTGCTAGAGCGGCAACCAGGCCAGGAATGGAGACCCAGTACTTC
>many|NA|TRBV11-2|TRBJ2-1
CASSLGINEQFF
TGTGCCAGCAGCTTGGGCATCAATGAGCAGTTCTTC
>many|NA|TRBV12-5|TRBJ2-1
CASGLGAANEQFF
TGTGCTAGTGGTTTGGGAGCTGCAAATGAGCAGTTCTTC
>many|TRBD2|TRBV30|TRBJ2-2
CAFPTSGSVGELFF
TGTGCCTTTCCGACTAGCGGGTCGGTCGGGGAGCTGTTTTTT
>NA|TRBD1|TRBV24-1|TRBJ2-3
CATSDAGTGKTDTQYF
TGTGCCACCAGTGACGCCGGGACAGGTAAAACAGATACGCAGTATTTT
>few|NA|TRBV12-5|TRBJ1-5
CASGSGLGPQHF
TGTGCTAGTGGTTCTGGACTTGGTCCCCAGCATTTT
>many|TRBD2|TRBV2|TRBJ2-1
CASRKVSGRALNEQFF
TGTGCCAGCAGGAAGGTTAGCGGGAGGGCCCTCAATGAGCAGTTCTTC
>few|NA|TRBV24-1|TRBJ2-6
CATSDPDSGANVLTF
TGTGCCACCAGTGATCCAGACTCTGGGGCCAACGTCCTGACTTTC
>few|NA|TRBV7-2|TRBJ2-2
CASSLDNRVSGELFF
TGTGCCAGCAGCTTAGACAACAGGGTTTCCGGGGAGCTGTTTTTT
>NA|TRBD2|TRBV9|TRBJ2-1
CASSVAGLADNEQFF
TGTGCCAGCAGCGTAGCGGGACTAGCGGACAATGAGCAGTTCTTC
>NA|NA|TRBV19|TRBJ1-5
CASTRAGAGNQPQHF
TGTGCCAGTACCAGGGCAGGGGCGGGCAATCAGCCCCAGCATTTT
>many|NA|TRBV20-1|TRBJ2-5
CSARSRPSQETQYF
TGCAGTGCTAGATCCCGGCCCTCCCAAGAGACCCAGTACTTC
>many|NA|TRBV28|TRBJ1-1
CASRGGGAGVGLNTEAFF
TGTGCCAGCAGAGGGGGAGGGGCGGGGGTCGGCTTAAACACTGAAGCTTTCTTT
>NA|TRBD2|TRBV29-1|TRBJ2-1
CSDVRSSGMYNEQFF
TGCAGCGACGTACGGTCTAGCGGGATGTACAATGAGCAGTTCTTC
>NA|NA|TRBV30|TRBJ1-6
CAWSPNRASPLHF
TGTGCCTGGAGTCCTAACAGGGCTTCACCCCTCCACTTT
>many|TRBD1|TRBV11-3|TRBJ2-4
CASSPSPGQGINIQYF
TGTGCCAGCAGCCCCAGTCCGGGACAGGGGATCAACATTCAGTACTTC
>NA|NA|TRBV5-5|TRBJ2-5
CASSLLRYQETQYF
TGTGCCAGCAGCTTGTTAAGGTACCAAGAGACCCAGTACTTC
>many|NA|TRBV20-1|TRBJ2-7
CSGGRSVGYEQYF
TGCAGTGGGGGGCGGAGCGTGGGCTACGAGCAGTACTTC
>NA|TRBD2|TRBV12-3/TRBV12-4|TRBJ2-7
CASSLALGPSGRGEQYF
TGTGCCAGCAGTTTAGCGCTTGGGCCTAGCGGGAGAGGTGAGCAGTACTTC
>NA|TRBD1|TRBV10-3|TRBJ1-1
CAISGDSWSTEAFF
TGTGCCATCAGTGGGGACAGCTGGAGCACTGAAGCTTTCTTT
>many|TRBD2|TRBV30|TRBJ2-2
CAWSPATSGLNTGELFF
TGTGCCTGGAGCCCCGCGACTAGCGGGCTGAACACCGGGGAGCTGTTTTTT
>many|TRBD2|TRBV7-2|TRBJ2-4
CASSQLPGGRVKNIQYF
TGTGCCAGCAGCCAACTCCCGGGAGGAAGGGTCAAAAACATTCAGTACTTC
>many|TRBD1|TRBV6-1|TRBJ1-1
CASSGIQGARTEAFF
TGTGCCAGCAGTGGGATACAGGGGGCTAGGACTGAAGCTTTCTTT
>once|NA|TRBV2|TRBJ2-3
CASLGLIQGGTDTQYF
TGTGCCAGCCTAGGTCTTATCCAGGGCGGGACAGATACGCAGTATTTT
>NA|NA|TRBV28|TRBJ2-4
CASSLRDLAKNIQYF
TGTGCCAGCAGTTTACGGGACTTAGCCAAAAACATTCAGTACTTC
>few|NA|TRBV6-1|TRBJ1-2
CASSPTGQSYYGYTF
TGTGCCAGCAGCCCTACGGGGCAGTCCTACTATGGCTACACCTTC
>many|TRBD2|TRBV11-3|TRBJ2-5
CASSLEGLAEETQYF
TGTGCCAGCAGCTTAGAGGGACTAGCGGAAGAGACCCAGTACTTC
>few|TRBD1|TRBV12-3/TRBV12-4|TRBJ2-4
CASSLVPGQTREAKNIQYF
TGTGCCAGCAGTTTGGTCCCGGGACAGACTCGCGAGGCCAAAAACATTCAGTACTTC
>many|TRBD2|TRBV2|TRBJ2-3
CASSAGGPLSADTQYF
TGTGCCAGCAGTGCGGGAGGCCCCCTATCGGCAGATACGCAGTATTTT
>few|NA|TRBV11-2|TRBJ2-6
CASSLLGTPSGANVLTF
TGTGCCAGCAGCTTATTGGGTACCCCCTCTGGGGCCAACGTCCTGACTTTC
>NA|NA|TRBV7-9|TRBJ2-7
CASSHSGQGYEQYF
TGTGCCAGCAGCCATAGCGGCCAGGGCTACGAGCAGTACTTC
>many|NA|TRBV3-1|TRBJ1-1
CASSRTQPGGPTEAFF
TGTGCCAGCAGCCGTACCCAGCCGGGGGGGCCCACTGAAGCTTTCTTT
>NA|NA|TRBV20-1|TRBJ2-5
CSAREVTGETQYF
TGCAGTGCTAGGGAAGTTACAGGGGAGACCCAGTACTTC
>many|TRBD1|TRBV6-2/TRBV6-3|TRBJ2-7
CASSYSPPPNRGDEQYF
TGTGCCAGCAGTTACTCCCCCCCCCCAAACAGGGGCGACGAGCAGTACTTC
>NA|NA|TRBV29-1|TRBJ1-2
CSVVDWGQYGYTF
TGCAGCGTTGTGGACTGGGGGCAGTATGGCTACACCTTC
>many|TRBD2|TRBV29-1|TRBJ2-7
CSVVGLAAYEQYF
TGCAGCGTTGTAGGGCTAGCGGCCTACGAGCAGTACTTC
>few|NA|TRBV3-1|TRBJ2-5
CASSPRGQAGETQYF
TGTGCCAGCAGTCCAAGAGGCCAGGCCGGAGAGACCCAGTACTTC
>NA|NA|TRBV27|TRBJ2-5
CASSPLRGGGEQTQYF
TGTGCCAGCAGCCCTCTCCGCGGAGGGGGCGAGCAGACCCAGTACTTC
>NA|TRBD2|TRBV28|TRBJ2-1
CASSPRLALYNEQFF
TGTGCCAGCAGTCCCAGACTAGCGCTCTACAATGAGCAGTTCTTC
>many|NA|TRBV28|TRBJ1-4
CASSSSTATRGKLFF
NA